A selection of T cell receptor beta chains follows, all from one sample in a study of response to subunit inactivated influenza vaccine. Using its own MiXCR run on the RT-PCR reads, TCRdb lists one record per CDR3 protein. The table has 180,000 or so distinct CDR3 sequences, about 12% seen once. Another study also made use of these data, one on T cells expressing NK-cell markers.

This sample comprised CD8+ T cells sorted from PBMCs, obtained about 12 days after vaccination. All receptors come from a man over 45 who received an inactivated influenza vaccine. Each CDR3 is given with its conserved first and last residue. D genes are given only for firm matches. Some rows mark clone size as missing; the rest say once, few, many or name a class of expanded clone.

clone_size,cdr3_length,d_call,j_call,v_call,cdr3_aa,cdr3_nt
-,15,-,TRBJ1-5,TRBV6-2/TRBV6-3,CASSYLEVGNQPQHF,TGTGCCAGCAGTTACTTGGAGGTCGGCAATCAGCCCCAGCATTTT
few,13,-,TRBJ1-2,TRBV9,CASSEGDYYGYTF,TGTGCCAGCAGCGAGGGAGACTACTATGGCTACACCTTC
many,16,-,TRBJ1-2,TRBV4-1,CASSPVTGAPNYGYTF,TGCGCCAGCAGCCCCGTGACGGGGGCCCCTAACTATGGCTACACCTTC
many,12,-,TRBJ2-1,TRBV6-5,CASSYARNEQFF,TGTGCCAGCAGTTACGCCAGGAATGAGCAGTTCTTC
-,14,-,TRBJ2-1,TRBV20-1,CSARGPDSYNEQFF,TGCAGTGCTAGGGGACCGGACAGCTACAATGAGCAGTTCTTC
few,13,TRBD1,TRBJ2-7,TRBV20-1,CSARHRGQYEQYF,TGCAGTGCTAGACACAGGGGGCAATACGAGCAGTACTTC
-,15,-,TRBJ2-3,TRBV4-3,CASSQDAGATDTQYF,TGCGCCAGCAGCCAAGACGCAGGGGCCACAGATACGCAGTATTTT
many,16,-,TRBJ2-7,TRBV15,CATSRVGGLSSYEQYF,TGTGCCACCAGCAGAGTGGGGGGTCTAAGCTCCTACGAGCAGTACTTC
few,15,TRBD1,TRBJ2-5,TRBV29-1,CSVLGQGKFGETQYF,TGCAGCGTACTCGGACAGGGGAAATTCGGTGAGACCCAGTACTTC
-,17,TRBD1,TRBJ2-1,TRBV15,CATSSRTGNPTYNEQFF,TGTGCCACCAGCAGTAGGACAGGGAACCCAACCTACAATGAGCAGTTCTTC
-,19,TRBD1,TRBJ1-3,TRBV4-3,CASSQEGVAGGEIGNTIYF,TGCGCCAGCAGCCAAGAAGGGGTGGCAGGGGGCGAAATTGGAAACACCATATATTTT
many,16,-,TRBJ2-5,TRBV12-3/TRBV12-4,CASSLKVGGKGETQYF,TGTGCCAGCAGTCTCAAGGTGGGGGGCAAAGGAGAGACCCAGTACTTC
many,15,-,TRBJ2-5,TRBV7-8,CASSLNRGGLETQYF,TGTGCCAGCAGCCTAAATAGGGGGGGCCTGGAGACCCAGTACTTC
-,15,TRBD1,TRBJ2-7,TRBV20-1,CSANRGGQGSYEQYF,TGCAGTGCCAATAGGGGGGGACAGGGATCCTACGAGCAGTACTTC
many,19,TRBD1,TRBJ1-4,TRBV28,CASSLEPQTGTGTNEKLFF,TGTGCCAGCAGTTTGGAACCTCAAACCGGGACAGGAACTAATGAAAAACTGTTTTTT
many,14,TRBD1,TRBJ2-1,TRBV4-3,CASSQAGTANEQFF,TGCGCCAGCAGCCAAGCCGGGACAGCTAATGAGCAGTTCTTC
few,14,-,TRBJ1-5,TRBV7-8,CASSLGGVDQPQHF,TGTGCCAGCAGCTTAGGGGGGGTGGACCAGCCCCAGCATTTT
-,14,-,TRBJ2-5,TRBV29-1,CSVAPRQVEETQYF,TGCAGCGTTGCTCCCCGACAGGTTGAAGAGACCCAGTACTTC
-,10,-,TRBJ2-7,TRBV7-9,CASSGVEQYF,TGTGCCAGCAGCGGGGTCGAGCAGTACTTC
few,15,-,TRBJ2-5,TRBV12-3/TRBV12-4,CASSFGLSFQETQYF,TGTGCCAGCAGTTTCGGGTTATCCTTCCAAGAGACCCAGTACTTC
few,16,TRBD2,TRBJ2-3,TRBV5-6,CASSLEREGLTDTQYF,TGTGCCAGCAGCTTGGAACGGGAGGGCCTCACAGATACGCAGTATTTT
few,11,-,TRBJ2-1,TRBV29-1,CSVRDLLEQFF,TGCAGCGTCCGGGACCTCTTAGAGCAGTTCTTC
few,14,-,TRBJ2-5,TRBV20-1,CSARDLRGQETQYF,TGCAGTGCTAGAGACTTGAGAGGACAAGAGACCCAGTACTTC
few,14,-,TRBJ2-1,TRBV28,CASRGAYSYNEQFF,TGTGCCAGCAGGGGAGCGTACTCCTACAATGAGCAGTTCTTC
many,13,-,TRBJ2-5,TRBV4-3,CASSDGIVETQYF,TGCGCCAGCAGCGACGGGATAGTAGAGACCCAGTACTTC
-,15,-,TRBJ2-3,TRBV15,CATSGWESDTDTQYF,TGTGCCACCAGCGGGTGGGAGTCGGACACAGATACGCAGTATTTT
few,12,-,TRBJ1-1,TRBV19,CASSIRETEAFF,TGTGCCAGTAGTATAAGGGAAACTGAAGCTTTCTTT
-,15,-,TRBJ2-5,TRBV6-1,CASSFTPRGQETQYF,TGTGCCAGCAGCTTCACCCCCCGAGGGCAAGAGACCCAGTACTTC
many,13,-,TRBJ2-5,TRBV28,CASSLNREETQYF,TGTGCCAGCAGTTTGAACAGGGAAGAGACCCAGTACTTC
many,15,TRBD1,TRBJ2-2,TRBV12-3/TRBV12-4,CASSKGQGQGGELFF,TGTGCCAGCAGCAAAGGACAGGGGCAGGGCGGGGAGCTGTTTTTT
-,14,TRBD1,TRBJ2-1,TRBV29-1,CSVARTGVYNEQFF,TGCAGCGTTGCCCGGACAGGGGTTTACAATGAGCAGTTCTTC
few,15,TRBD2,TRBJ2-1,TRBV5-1,CASSPIAGLDNEQFF,TGCGCCAGCAGTCCTATAGCGGGACTCGACAATGAGCAGTTCTTC
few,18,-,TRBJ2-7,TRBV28,CASSPRDRELAGFYEQYF,TGTGCCAGCAGCCCTCGGGACAGGGAGTTAGCGGGATTCTACGAGCAGTACTTC
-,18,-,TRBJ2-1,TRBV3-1,CASSPLSGGGGSYNEQFF,TGTGCCAGCAGCCCTCTTTCTGGAGGTGGTGGGTCCTACAATGAGCAGTTCTTC
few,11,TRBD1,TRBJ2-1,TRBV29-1,CSAVTGGEQFF,TGCAGCGCTGTAACAGGGGGTGAGCAGTTCTTC
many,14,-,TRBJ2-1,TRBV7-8,CASVSTSSYNEQFF,TGTGCCAGCGTCTCGACCTCCTCCTACAATGAGCAGTTCTTC
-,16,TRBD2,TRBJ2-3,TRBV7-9,CASSLPGLAGTDTQYF,TGTGCCAGCAGCTTACCGGGACTAGCGGGCACAGATACGCAGTATTTT